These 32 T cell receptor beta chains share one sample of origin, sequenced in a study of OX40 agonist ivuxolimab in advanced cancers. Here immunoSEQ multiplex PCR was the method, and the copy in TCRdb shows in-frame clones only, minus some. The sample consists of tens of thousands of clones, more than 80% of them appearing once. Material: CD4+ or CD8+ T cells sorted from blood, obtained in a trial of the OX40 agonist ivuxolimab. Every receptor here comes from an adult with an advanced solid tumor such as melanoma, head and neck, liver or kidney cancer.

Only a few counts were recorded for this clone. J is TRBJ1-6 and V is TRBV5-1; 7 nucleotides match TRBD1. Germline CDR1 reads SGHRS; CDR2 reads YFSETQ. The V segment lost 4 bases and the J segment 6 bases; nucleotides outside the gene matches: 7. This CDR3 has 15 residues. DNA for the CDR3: TGCGCCAGCAGCACGAGGGGGCAGGGTAATTCACCCCTCCACTTT. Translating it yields CASSTRGQGNSPLHF.

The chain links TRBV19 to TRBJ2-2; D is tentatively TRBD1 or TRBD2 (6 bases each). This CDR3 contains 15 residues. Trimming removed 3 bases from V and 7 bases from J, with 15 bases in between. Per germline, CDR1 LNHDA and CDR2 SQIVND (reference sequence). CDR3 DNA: TGTGCCAGTAGTATCGCGGGGCAGGGGCGCGGGGAGCTGTTTTTT. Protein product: CASSIAGQGRGELFF.

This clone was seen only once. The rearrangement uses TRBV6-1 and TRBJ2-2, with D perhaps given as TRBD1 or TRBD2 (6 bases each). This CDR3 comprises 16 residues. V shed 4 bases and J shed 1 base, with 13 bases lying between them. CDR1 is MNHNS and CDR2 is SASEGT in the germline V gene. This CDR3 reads CASSGWRGQNTGELFF. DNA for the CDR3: TGTGCCAGCAGTGGTTGGCGGGGACAGAACACCGGGGAGCTGTTTTTT.

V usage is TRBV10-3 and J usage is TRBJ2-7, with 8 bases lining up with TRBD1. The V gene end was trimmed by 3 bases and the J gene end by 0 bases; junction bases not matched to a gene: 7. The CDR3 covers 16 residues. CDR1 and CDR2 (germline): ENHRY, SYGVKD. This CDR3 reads CAISEPGQGNSYEQYF. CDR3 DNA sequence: TGTGCCATCAGTGAACCCGGACAGGGAAACTCCTACGAGCAGTACTTC.

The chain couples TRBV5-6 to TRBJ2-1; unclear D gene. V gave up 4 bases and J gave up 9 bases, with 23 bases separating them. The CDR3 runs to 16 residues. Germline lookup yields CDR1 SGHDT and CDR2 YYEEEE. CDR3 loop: CASSPISLRYSTEQFF. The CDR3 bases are TGTGCCAGCAGCCCCATTAGTCTCAGGTATTCGACTGAGCAGTTCTTC.

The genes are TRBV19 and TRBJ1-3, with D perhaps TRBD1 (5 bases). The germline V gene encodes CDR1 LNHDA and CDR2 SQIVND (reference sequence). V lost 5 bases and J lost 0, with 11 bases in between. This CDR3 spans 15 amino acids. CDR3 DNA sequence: TGTGCCAGTAGTTCACAGGCCAGCTCTGGAAACACCATATATTTT. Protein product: CASSSQASSGNTIYF.

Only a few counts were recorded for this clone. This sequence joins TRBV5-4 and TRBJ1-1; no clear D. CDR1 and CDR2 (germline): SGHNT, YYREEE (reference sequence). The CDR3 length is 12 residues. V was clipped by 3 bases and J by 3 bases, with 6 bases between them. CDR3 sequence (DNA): TGTGCCAGCAGCTCTCGGGACACTGAAGCTTTCTTT. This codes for CASSSRDTEAFF.

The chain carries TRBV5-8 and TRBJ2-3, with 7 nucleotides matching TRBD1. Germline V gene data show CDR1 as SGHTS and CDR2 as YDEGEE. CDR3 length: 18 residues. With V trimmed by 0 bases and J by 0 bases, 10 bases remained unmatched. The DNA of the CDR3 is TGTGCCAGCAGCTTGGTTCTGGGCACAGGGGTAAGCACAGATACGCAGTATTTT. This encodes CASSLVLGTGVSTDTQYF.

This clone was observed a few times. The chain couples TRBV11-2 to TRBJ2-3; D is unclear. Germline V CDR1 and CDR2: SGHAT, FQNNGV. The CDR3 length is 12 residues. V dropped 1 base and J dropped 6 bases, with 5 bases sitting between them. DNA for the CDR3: TGTGCCAGCAGCTTAGTCCTTGATACGCAGTATTTT. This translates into CASSLVLDTQYF. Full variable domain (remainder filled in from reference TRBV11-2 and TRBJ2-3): EAGVAQSPRYKIIEKRQSVAFWCNPISGHATLYWYQQILGQGPKLLIQFQNNGVVDDSQLPKDRFSAERLKGVDSTLKIQPAKLEDSAVYLCASSLVLDTQYFGPGTRLTVL.

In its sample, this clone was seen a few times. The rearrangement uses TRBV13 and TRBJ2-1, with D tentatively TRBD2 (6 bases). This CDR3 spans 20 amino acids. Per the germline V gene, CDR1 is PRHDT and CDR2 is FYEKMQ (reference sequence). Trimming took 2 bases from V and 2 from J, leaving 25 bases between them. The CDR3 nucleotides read TGTGCCAGCAGCTTAAAATGGTACGGGAGCCTACCCCTGGCCTACAATGAGCAGTTCTTC. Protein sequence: CASSLKWYGSLPLAYNEQFF. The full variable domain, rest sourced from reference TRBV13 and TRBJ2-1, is AAGVIQSPRHLIKEKRETATLKCYPIPRHDTVYWYQQGPGQDPQFLISFYEKMQSDKGSIPDRFSAQQFSDYHSELNMSSLELGDSALYFCASSLKWYGSLPLAYNEQFFGPGTRLTVL.

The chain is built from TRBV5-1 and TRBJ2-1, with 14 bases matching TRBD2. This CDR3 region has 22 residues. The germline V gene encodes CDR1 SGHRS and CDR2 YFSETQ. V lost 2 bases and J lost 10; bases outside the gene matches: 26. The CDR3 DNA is TGCGCCAGCAGCTTACCGGGACAGGGAAGTCCCCGACTAGCGGGAGGGACCGTGGAGCAGTTCTTC. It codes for CASSLPGQGSPRLAGGTVEQFF.

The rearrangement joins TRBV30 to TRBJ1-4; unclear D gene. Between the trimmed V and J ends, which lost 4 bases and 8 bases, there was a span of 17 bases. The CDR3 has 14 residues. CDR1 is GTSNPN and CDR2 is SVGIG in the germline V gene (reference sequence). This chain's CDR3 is CAWTKSRLGEKLFF. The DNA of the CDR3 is TGTGCCTGGACGAAGTCGAGGCTTGGAGAAAAACTGTTTTTT.

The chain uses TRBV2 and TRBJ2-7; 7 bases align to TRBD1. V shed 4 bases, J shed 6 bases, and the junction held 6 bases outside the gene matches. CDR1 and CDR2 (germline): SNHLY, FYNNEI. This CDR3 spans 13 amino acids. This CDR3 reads CASSGTGSREQYF. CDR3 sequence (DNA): TGTGCCAGCAGTGGGACAGGAAGCCGCGAGCAGTACTTC.

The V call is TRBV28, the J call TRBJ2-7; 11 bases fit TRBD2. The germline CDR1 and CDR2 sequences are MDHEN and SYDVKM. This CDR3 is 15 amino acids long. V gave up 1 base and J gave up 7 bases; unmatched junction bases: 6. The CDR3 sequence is CASSLSLAGVGEQYF. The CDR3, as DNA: TGTGCCAGCAGTTTATCACTAGCGGGAGTCGGTGAGCAGTACTTC.

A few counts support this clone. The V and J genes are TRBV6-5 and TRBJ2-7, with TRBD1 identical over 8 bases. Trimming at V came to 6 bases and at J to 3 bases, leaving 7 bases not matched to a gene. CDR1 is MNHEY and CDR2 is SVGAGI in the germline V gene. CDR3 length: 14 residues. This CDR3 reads CASRPGQGFYEQYF. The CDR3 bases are TGTGCCAGCAGACCTGGACAGGGTTTCTACGAGCAGTACTTC.

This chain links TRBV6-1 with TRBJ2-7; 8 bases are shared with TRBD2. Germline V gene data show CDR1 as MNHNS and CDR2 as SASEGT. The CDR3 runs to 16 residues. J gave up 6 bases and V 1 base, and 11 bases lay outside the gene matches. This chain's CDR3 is CASSEVSPAGVSEQYF. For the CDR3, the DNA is TGTGCCAGCAGTGAAGTAAGTCCAGCGGGAGTAAGCGAGCAGTACTTC.

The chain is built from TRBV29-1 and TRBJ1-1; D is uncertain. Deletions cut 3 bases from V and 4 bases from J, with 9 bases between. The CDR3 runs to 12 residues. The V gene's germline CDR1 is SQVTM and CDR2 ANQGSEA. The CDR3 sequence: CSVDSVATEAFF. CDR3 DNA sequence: TGCAGCGTTGACAGCGTGGCCACTGAAGCTTTCTTT.

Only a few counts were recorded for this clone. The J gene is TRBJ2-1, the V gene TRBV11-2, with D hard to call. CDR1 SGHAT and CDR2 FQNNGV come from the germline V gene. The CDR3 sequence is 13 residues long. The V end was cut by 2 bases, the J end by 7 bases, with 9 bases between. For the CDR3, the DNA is TGTGCCAGCAGCTTAACAATATGGAATGAGCAGTTCTTC. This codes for CASSLTIWNEQFF. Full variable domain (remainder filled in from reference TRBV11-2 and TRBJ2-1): EAGVAQSPRYKIIEKRQSVAFWCNPISGHATLYWYQQILGQGPKLLIQFQNNGVVDDSQLPKDRFSAERLKGVDSTLKIQPAKLEDSAVYLCASSLTIWNEQFFGPGTRLTVL.

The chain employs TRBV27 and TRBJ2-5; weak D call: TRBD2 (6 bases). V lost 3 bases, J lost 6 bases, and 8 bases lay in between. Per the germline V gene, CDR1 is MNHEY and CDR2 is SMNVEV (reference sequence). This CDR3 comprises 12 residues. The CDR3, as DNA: TGTGCCAGCAGTTTTAGCGGCCAGACCCAGTACTTC. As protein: CASSFSGQTQYF.

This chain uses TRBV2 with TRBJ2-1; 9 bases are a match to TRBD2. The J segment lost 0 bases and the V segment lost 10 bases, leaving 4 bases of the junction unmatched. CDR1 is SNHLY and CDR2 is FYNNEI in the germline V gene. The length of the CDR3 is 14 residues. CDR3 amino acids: CATHSGSSYNEQFF. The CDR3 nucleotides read TGTGCCACCCATAGCGGGAGCTCCTACAATGAGCAGTTCTTC.

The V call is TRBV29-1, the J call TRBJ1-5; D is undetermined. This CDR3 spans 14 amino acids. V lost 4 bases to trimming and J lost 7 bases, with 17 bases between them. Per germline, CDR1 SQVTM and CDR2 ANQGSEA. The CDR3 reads CSVALSGKRQPQHF. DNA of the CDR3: TGCAGCGTTGCTTTGAGTGGAAAAAGGCAGCCCCAGCATTTT.

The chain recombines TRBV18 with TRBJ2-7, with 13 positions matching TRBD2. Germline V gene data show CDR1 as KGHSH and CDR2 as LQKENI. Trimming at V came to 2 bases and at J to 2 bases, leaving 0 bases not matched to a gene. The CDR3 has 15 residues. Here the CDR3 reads CASSPTSGRAYEQYF. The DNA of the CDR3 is TGTGCCAGCTCACCAACTAGCGGGAGGGCCTACGAGCAGTACTTC.

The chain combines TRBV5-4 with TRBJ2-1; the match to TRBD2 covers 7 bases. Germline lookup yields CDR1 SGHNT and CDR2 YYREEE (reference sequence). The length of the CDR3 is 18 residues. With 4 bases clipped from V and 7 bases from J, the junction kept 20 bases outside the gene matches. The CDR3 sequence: CASSPALGGSSMVNEQFF. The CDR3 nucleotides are TGTGCCAGCAGCCCGGCTTTGGGCGGGAGCTCGATGGTTAATGAGCAGTTCTTC.

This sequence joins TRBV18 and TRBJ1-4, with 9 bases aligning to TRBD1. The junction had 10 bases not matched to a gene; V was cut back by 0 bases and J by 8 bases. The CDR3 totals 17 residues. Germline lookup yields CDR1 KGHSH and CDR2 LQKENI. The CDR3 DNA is TGTGCCAGCTCACCACCGGTATCCGGGACAGGGCCCGAAAAACTGTTTTTT. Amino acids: CASSPPVSGTGPEKLFF.

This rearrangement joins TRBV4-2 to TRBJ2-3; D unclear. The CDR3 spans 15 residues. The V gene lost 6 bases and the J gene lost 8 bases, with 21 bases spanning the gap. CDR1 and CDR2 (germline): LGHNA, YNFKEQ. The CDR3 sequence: CASRLGAANVGTQYF. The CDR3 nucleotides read TGTGCCAGCAGGCTAGGCGCGGCCAATGTGGGTACGCAGTATTTT.

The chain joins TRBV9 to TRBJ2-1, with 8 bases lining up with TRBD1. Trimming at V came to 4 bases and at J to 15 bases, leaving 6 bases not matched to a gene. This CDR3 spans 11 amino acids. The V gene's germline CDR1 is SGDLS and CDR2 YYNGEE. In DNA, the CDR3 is TGTGCCAGCAGCTTCCGGGACAGGATGTTCTTC. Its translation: CASSFRDRMFF.

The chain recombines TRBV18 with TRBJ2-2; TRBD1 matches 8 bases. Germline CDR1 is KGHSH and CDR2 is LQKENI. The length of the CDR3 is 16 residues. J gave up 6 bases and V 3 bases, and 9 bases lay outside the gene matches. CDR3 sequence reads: CASSPLGTGRPGELFF. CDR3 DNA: TGTGCCAGCTCACCGCTAGGGACAGGCCGCCCCGGGGAGCTGTTTTTT.

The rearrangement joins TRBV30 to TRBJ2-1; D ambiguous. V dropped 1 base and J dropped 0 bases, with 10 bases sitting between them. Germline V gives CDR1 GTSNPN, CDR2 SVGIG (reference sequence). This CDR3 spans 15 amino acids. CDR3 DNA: TGTGCCTGGAGTGGACTTTCTAGCTCCTACAATGAGCAGTTCTTC. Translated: CAWSGLSSSYNEQFF.

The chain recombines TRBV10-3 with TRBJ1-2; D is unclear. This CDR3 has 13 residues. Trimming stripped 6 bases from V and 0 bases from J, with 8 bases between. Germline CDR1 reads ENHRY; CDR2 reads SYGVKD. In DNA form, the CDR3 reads TGTGCCATCAGCGGAGCAGCTAACTATGGCTACACCTTC. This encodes CAISGAANYGYTF.

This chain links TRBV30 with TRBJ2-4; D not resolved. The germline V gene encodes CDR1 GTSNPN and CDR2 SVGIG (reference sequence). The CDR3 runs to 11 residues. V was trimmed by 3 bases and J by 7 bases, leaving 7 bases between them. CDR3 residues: CAWSGQNIQYF. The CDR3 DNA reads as TGTGCCTGGAGCGGCCAGAACATTCAGTACTTC.

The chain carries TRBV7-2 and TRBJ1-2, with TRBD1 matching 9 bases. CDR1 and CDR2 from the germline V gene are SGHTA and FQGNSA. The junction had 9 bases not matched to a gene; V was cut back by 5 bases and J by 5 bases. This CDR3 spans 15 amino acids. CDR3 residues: CASSPGAQGAYGYTF. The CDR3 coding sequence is TGTGCCAGCAGCCCCGGGGCACAGGGGGCGTATGGCTACACCTTC.

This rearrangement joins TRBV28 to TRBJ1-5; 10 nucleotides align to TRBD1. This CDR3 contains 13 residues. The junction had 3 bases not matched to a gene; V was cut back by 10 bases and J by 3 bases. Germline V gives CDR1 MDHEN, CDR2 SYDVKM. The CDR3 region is CATRQGANQPQHF. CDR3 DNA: TGTGCCACCCGACAGGGGGCCAATCAGCCCCAGCATTTT.